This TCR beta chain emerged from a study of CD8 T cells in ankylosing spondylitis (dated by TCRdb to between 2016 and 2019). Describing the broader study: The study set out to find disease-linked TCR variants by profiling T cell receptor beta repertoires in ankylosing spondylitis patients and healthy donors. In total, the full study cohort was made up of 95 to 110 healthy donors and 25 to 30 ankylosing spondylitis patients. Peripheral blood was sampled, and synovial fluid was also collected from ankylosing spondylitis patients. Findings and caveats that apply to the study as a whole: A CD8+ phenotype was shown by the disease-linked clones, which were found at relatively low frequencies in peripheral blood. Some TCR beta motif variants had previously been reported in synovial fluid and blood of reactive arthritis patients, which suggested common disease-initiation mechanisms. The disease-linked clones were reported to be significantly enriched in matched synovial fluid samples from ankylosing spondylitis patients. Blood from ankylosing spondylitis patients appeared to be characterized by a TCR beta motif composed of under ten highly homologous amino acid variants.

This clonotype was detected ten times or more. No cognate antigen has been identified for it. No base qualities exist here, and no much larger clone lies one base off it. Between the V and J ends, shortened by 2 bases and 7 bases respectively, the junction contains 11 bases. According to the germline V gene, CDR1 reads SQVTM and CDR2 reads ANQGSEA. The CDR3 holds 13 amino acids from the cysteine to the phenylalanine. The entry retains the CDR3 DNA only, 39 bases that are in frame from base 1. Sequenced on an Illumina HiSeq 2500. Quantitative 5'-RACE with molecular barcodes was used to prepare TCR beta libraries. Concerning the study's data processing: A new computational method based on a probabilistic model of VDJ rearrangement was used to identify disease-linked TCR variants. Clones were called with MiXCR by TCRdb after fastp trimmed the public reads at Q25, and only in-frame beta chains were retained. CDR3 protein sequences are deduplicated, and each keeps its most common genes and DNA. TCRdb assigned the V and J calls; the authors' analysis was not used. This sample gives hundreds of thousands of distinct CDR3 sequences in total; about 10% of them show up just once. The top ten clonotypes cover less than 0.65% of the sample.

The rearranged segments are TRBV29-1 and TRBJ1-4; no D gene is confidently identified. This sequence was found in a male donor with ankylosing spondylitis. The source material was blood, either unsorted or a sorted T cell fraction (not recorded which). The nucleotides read TGCAGCGTTGAACAGGACCGCGGTGAAAAACTGTTTTTT. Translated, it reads CSVEQDRGEKLFF. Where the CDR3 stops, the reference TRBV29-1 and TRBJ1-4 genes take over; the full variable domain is SAVISQKPSRDICQRGTSLTIQCQVDSQVTMMFWYRQQPGQSLTLIATANQGSEATYESGFVIDKFPISRPNLTFSTLTVSNMSPEDSSIYLCSVEQDRGEKLFFGSGTQLSVL.